A selection of T cell receptor beta chains follows, all from one sample in a study of blood T cell repertoires in COVID-19. Generated by immunoSEQ multiplex PCR, the TCRdb table keeps only in-frame clones and is missing some. The data hold fewer than 250,000 clones, with around 86% observed a single time. Sequenced material: PBMCs or T cells enriched from blood (not recorded which). The receptors here all came from a young man in a cohort exposed to, infected with or recovered from COVID-19 (not recorded which). The CDR3 runs from the conserved cysteine through the conserved F or W. Fields, in order: V gene, CDR3 protein.

>TRBV9
CASSVGASGMVNEQFF
>TRBV28
CASSLVGSRDYGYTF
>TRBV2
CASREDRPYEQYF
>TRBV18
CASSPITRANNEQFF
>TRBV6-5
CASSYGGHNSPLHF
>TRBV27
CASSSLDGTYSYEQYF
>TRBV28
CASNQGGTEAFF
>TRBV21-1
CASGTERGKETQYF
>TRBV15
CATSRDTWAGSDSRNTEAFF
>TRBV2
CASSEALLAGLTDTQYF
>TRBV19
CASADRTGTEAFF
>TRBV5-1
CASSFYTSASSYNEQFF
>TRBV7-9
CASSSFGEGAFF
>TRBV27
CASSTGLAVQYF
>TRBV9
CASSSWGAGDKETQYF
>TRBV27
CASSRTGVLNEQYF
>TRBV19
CASSQDNRNEQFF
>TRBV7-6
CASSLTSGGWSGNTIYF
>TRBV15
CATSEGTGGNYGYTF
>TRBV14
CASSFRTGGSEQFF
>TRBV20-1
CSASRPSVHEQYF
>TRBV5-1
CASSLVQGAWNTEAFF
>TRBV9
CASSGSGSEQFF
>TRBV4-1
CASSDTGNTEAFF
>TRBV3-1/TRBV3-2
CASSQERKPYTDTQYF
>TRBV28
CASSISLGGSEKLFF
>TRBV27
CASSLTSGSAGELFF
>TRBV6-5
CASRNLGGNQPQHF
>TRBV4-3
CASSQGARGVGNTIYF
>TRBV9
CASSESPVAGFAQFF
>TRBV10-3
CAISRDSPWDTQYF
>TRBV19
CASSEGGHTDTQYF
>TRBV12-3/TRBV12-4
CASSLFLQETQYF
>TRBV11-3
CASSLGAGALNTEAFF